This T cell receptor beta chain was identified in a study of human T cells and chemical hapten exposure. TCRdb reanalysed the RACE reads using MiXCR and keeps one entry per CDR3 protein. The sample shows 35,000 to 45,000 distinct CDR3 sequences, around 9.3% of them seen only once. This clonotype showed up many times. CDR3 length equals 14 residues. Germline values: CDR1 DFQATT, CDR2 SNEGSKA (reference sequence). V lost 4 bases and J 4 bases, leaving 16 bases between the germline ends. Described time point: patch test 2, 6 weeks after DPC sensitization. This sample's treatment: therapeutic diphenylcyclopropenone sensitization with weekly scalp DPC.

The sequence derives from a woman aged 40 to 50 with alopecia areata. Some clones in this sample may be carry-over from other donors' samples. The chain joins TRBV20-1 to TRBJ1-1; D is ambiguous. The sequenced sample was whole blood, obtained in connection with sensitization to the hapten diphenylcyclopropenone (DPC). The CDR3 DNA reads as TGCAGTGCTATAGGGAACCGAGTAGCCACTGAAGCTTTCTTT. Encoded protein: CSAIGNRVATEAFF.